The T cell receptor (beta chain) under discussion was sequenced for a study of shared clonotypes between healthy human individuals. Profiled with immunoSEQ multiplex PCR; TCRdb holds only in-frame clones, not every one. This sample has about 2 million clones, with around 96% found just once. There are 18 residues in the CDR3. The germline CDR1 and CDR2 sequences are SGHAT and FQNNGV. V was shortened by 5 bases and J by 6 bases, with 25 bases between the two germline ends. Naive CD8 cells, CD45RO-negative and positively selected for CCR7, excluded terminally differentiated effector memory CD45RA+ cells. Donors were Caucasian adults residing in Nashville, Tennessee, USA.

This chain uses TRBV11-2 with TRBJ1-4; D possibly corresponds to TRBD1 (6 bases). The sequenced sample consisted of naive CD8+ T cells sorted from blood. This sequence originates from a man between 18 and 35 years old in good health. The CDR3, as DNA: TGTGCCAGCAGCCTCTCTCTAGTTGGTTGGGGGGCGGATGAAAAACTGTTTTTT. This sequence encodes CASSLSLVGWGADEKLFF.